This TCR beta chain originates from a study of blood T cell repertoires in COVID-19. For the study at large: From the United States, Italy and Spain came samples of acute and convalescent COVID-19.

Data came from immunoSEQ multiplex PCR; TCRdb stores just in-frame clones and leaves some out. The sample carries 170,000 or so clones, over 90% recorded once. CDR3 length equals 18 residues. The junction had 5 bases not matched to a gene; V was cut back by 1 base and J by 0 bases. Germline CDR1 and CDR2: KGHSH and LQKENI. Sequencing was performed on peripheral blood. The V gene is TRBV18, the J gene TRBJ1-4; TRBD1 matches at 10 bases. The origin of this receptor is a man aged 45 to 65 with acute or convalescent COVID-19. As DNA, the CDR3 is TGTGCCAGCTCACCACTGGGACAGGGGATTGCAACTAATGAAAAACTGTTTTTT. It is translated as CASSPLGQGIATNEKLFF.